These 29 T cell receptor beta chains came from one sample sequenced in a study of blood T cell repertoires in COVID-19 (TCRdb year 2020). The method behind the library was the immunoSEQ multiplex PCR assay. TCRdb took over this immuneACCESS table, retaining in-frame rearrangements with V and J assigned. Such tables are incomplete; in checked studies, under half of the missing clones stem from an unresolved V gene, and the remainder is unexplained. Present in this sample are about 180,000 clones, about 86% of which were seen just once. The ten largest clonotypes hold around 9% of the sample. The sample was peripheral blood. The receptors were sampled from a man aged 45 to 65 with active or convalescent COVID-19.

The sample holds one count of this clone. The chain joins TRBV7-9 to TRBJ1-3; D gene uncertain. The CDR3 extends over 15 amino acids. V was clipped by 3 bases and J by 0 bases, with 9 bases between them. Germline V gives CDR1 SEHNR, CDR2 FQNEAQ (reference sequence). Written as DNA, the CDR3 is TGTGCCAGCAGCTTTGCGGGAATCTCTGGAAACACCATATATTTT. This sequence encodes CASSFAGISGNTIYF.

The genes are TRBV19 and TRBJ1-2; D unclear. The CDR3 spans 15 residues. Germline lookup yields CDR1 LNHDA and CDR2 SQIVND (reference sequence). V dropped 6 bases and J dropped 1 base, with 15 bases sitting between them. The chain's CDR3 is CASSPSANYNYGYTF. For the CDR3, the DNA is TGTGCCAGTAGCCCATCGGCTAACTATAACTATGGCTACACCTTC.

The chain is built from TRBV29-1 and TRBJ2-5, with 12 bases matching TRBD2. Germline V gene lookup returns CDR1 SQVTM and CDR2 ANQGSEA. CDR3 length: 14 amino acids. Germline trimming cut 4 bases from V and 3 bases from J; bases unmatched to any gene: 3. The CDR3 protein is CSVVASGREETQYF. The CDR3 DNA sequence: TGCAGCGTTGTGGCTAGCGGGAGGGAAGAGACCCAGTACTTC.

The rearrangement uses TRBV6-5 and TRBJ1-2, with 7 bases lining up with TRBD1. Germline assignment: CDR1 MNHEY and CDR2 SVGAGI. The CDR3 has 14 amino acids. V lost 4 bases and J lost 4; bases outside the gene matches: 6. CDR3 in amino acids: CASSSKQGIYGYTF. The CDR3 DNA reads as TGTGCCAGCAGTTCTAAACAGGGGATCTATGGCTACACCTTC.

J is TRBJ1-4 and V is TRBV19; D ambiguous. The CDR3 extends over 13 amino acids. CDR1 and CDR2 (germline): LNHDA, SQIVND (reference sequence). V was pared by 5 bases and J by 3 bases, with 7 bases between. In DNA form, the CDR3 reads TGTGCCAGTAGTCCGCAGGCTAATGAAAAACTGTTTTTT. Translated: CASSPQANEKLFF.

This rearrangement joins TRBV13 to TRBJ2-1, with 7 nucleotides matching TRBD2. Germline V CDR1 and CDR2: PRHDT, FYEKMQ (reference sequence). The CDR3 is 14 amino acids. V lost 5 bases to trimming and J lost 5 bases; unmatched junction nucleotides: 6. The CDR3 sequence is CASSAWGGNNEQFF. In DNA, the CDR3 is TGTGCCAGCAGCGCTTGGGGGGGTAACAATGAGCAGTTCTTC.

This chain connects TRBV7-3 to TRBJ2-1, with TRBD2 as a possible D gene (5 bases). The CDR3 runs to 13 residues. V dropped 2 bases and J dropped 7 bases, with 9 bases sitting between them. Looked up from germline, CDR1 is SGHTA and CDR2 is FQGTGA. The CDR3 spells CASSLLARNEQFF. CDR3 nucleotides: TGTGCCAGCAGCTTACTAGCCCGAAATGAGCAGTTCTTC.

The V call is TRBV10-2, the J call TRBJ2-7, with D uncertain. Germline values: CDR1 WSHSY, CDR2 SAAADI. Trimming pared 4 bases from V and 0 bases from J, leaving 7 bases between. CDR3 size: 13 residues. The CDR3 sequence: CASSAYSSYEQYF. Here the CDR3 DNA reads TGCGCCAGCAGTGCCTATAGCTCCTACGAGCAGTACTTC.

J is TRBJ2-5 and V is TRBV29-1, with no clear D. The CDR3 sequence is 14 residues long. Trimming took off 1 base at V and 7 bases at J, with 16 bases between the two ends. Germline CDR1 SQVTM, CDR2 ANQGSEA. The CDR3 nucleotides read TGCAGCGTTGAAGGGCACACTCCAGGTGGGACCCAGTACTTC. Its protein product is CSVEGHTPGGTQYF.

V usage is TRBV6-2 or TRBV6-3 and J usage is TRBJ2-1; no clear D gene. This CDR3 has 15 amino acids. The germline V gene has CDR1 MNHEY and CDR2 SVGEGT. The ends were cut back, 1 base at V and 7 bases at J, with 14 bases in the middle. CDR3 residues: CASSYFGHIPNEQFF. CDR3 DNA sequence: TGTGCCAGCAGTTACTTTGGGCATATTCCGAATGAGCAGTTCTTC.

With regard to this clone: At one of its ends the junction is not consistent with the germline gene, which may arise from a read error. The chain combines TRBV2 with TRBJ2-5; a weak D match, TRBD2 (6 bases). CDR3 size: 13 residues. Looked up from germline, CDR1 is SNHLY and CDR2 is FYNNEI. CDR3 sequence reads: CASSEGTEETQYF. DNA for the CDR3: TGTGCCAGCAGCGAAGGGACTGAAGAGACCCAGTACTTC.

V usage is TRBV28 and J usage is TRBJ2-7; 9 nucleotides agree with TRBD1. With 10 bases clipped from V and 1 base from J, the junction kept 8 bases outside the gene matches. The germline gives CDR1 MDHEN, CDR2 SYDVKM. The CDR3 loop spans 14 amino acids. This CDR3 reads CATIRDRASYEQYF. CDR3 nucleotide sequence: TGTGCCACAATCCGGGACAGGGCTTCCTACGAGCAGTACTTC. The full variable domain, completed using reference TRBV28 and TRBJ2-7, is DVKVTQSSRYLVKRTGEKVFLECVQDMDHENMFWYRQDPGLGLRLIYFSYDVKMKEKGDIPEGYSVSREKKERFSLILESASTNQTSMYLCATIRDRASYEQYFGPGTRLTVT.

The V and J genes are TRBV7-9 and TRBJ2-7; weak D call: TRBD1 (6 bases). Trimming left V 5 bases short and J 2 bases short, with 13 bases between. The CDR3 spans 14 residues. Germline lookup yields CDR1 SEHNR and CDR2 FQNEAQ (reference sequence). CDR3 sequence reads: CASSLWTDPYEQYF. CDR3 DNA: TGTGCCAGCAGCCTATGGACAGATCCCTACGAGCAGTACTTC.

The chain links TRBV21-1 to TRBJ2-7; the D call of TRBD1 is as the table states it, not checked on the DNA. TRBV21-1 is deemed a pseudogene. The CDR3 spans 20 residues. The CDR3 DNA reads as TGTGCCAGCAGCAAAGAGCGGACAGCTCTACGCCCTGTTATCGCCTACGAGCAGTACTTC. It is translated as CASSKERTALRPVIAYEQYF.

The V gene is TRBV9, the J gene TRBJ2-3; D ambiguous. Germline assignment: CDR1 SGDLS and CDR2 YYNGEE. The V and J ends lost 0 bases and 4 bases respectively, with 9 bases between them. The CDR3 sequence is 14 residues long. The CDR3 spells CASSVGLQADTQYF. The CDR3, as DNA: TGTGCCAGCAGCGTAGGACTGCAAGCAGATACGCAGTATTTT.

This clone was counted a single time. The chain links TRBV11-3 to TRBJ2-3; possibly TRBD1 for D (6 bases). The V end lost 5 bases, the J end lost 0 bases, and 12 bases lay between the germline ends. Germline CDR1 reads SGHNT; CDR2 reads YENEEA. CDR3 size: 15 residues. CDR3 nucleotide sequence: TGTGCCAGCAGCCCTCGGACAGCTAGCACAGATACGCAGTATTTT. Protein: CASSPRTASTDTQYF.

The chain recombines TRBV6-1 with TRBJ2-1, with 10 bases lining up with TRBD1. The V segment lost 6 bases and the J segment 8 bases; nucleotides outside the gene matches: 7. The CDR3 sequence is 14 residues long. Germline CDR1 reads MNHNS; CDR2 reads SASEGT. The CDR3, as DNA: TGTGCCAGCAGCCGCAGACAGGGGGCATATGAGCAGTTCTTC. This sequence encodes CASSRRQGAYEQFF.

CDR3 DNA sequence: TGTGCCACCAGATACAGGGCCGCAACTAATGAAAAACTGTTTTTT. Its protein is CATRYRAATNEKLFF. This sequence joins TRBV19 and TRBJ1-4; tentatively, D is TRBD1 (6 bases). Germline-derived CDR1 and CDR2 are LNHDA and SQIVND (reference sequence). Trimming took off 10 bases at V and 0 bases at J, with 15 bases between the two ends. CDR3 length equals 15 residues.

The chain uses TRBV4-2 and TRBJ1-6; weak D call: TRBD1 (6 bases). V dropped 9 bases and J dropped 9 bases, with 15 bases sitting between them. The germline gives CDR1 LGHNA, CDR2 YNFKEQ. The length of the CDR3 is 13 residues. Here the CDR3 reads CARTPGGASPLHF. The CDR3 DNA is TGTGCCAGGACCCCGGGGGGGGCTTCACCCCTCCACTTT.

The J gene is TRBJ2-3, the V gene TRBV5-4, with D maybe TRBD1 (5 bases). CDR1 and CDR2 (germline): SGHNT, YYREEE (reference sequence). This CDR3 is built from 14 residues. Trimming removed 4 bases at V and 2 bases at J, with 11 bases between. CDR3 coding DNA: TGTGCCAGCAGCCTGCTGGGGCCCACAGATACGCAGTATTTT. Residues: CASSLLGPTDTQYF.

The chain joins TRBV2 to TRBJ2-7; 11 bases agree with TRBD2. There are 15 residues in the CDR3. The V gene end was trimmed by 10 bases and the J gene end by 6 bases; junction bases not matched to a gene: 14. The germline CDR1 and CDR2 sequences are SNHLY and FYNNEI. The CDR3 reads CATSGLGLAGGEQYF. The CDR3 bases are TGTGCCACCTCTGGGTTGGGGCTAGCGGGAGGCGAGCAGTACTTC.

This clone was observed once. The chain recombines TRBV12-5 with TRBJ1-2; TRBD1 matches 7 bases. The germline CDR1 and CDR2 sequences are LGHNT and FRNRAP. CDR3 length equals 15 residues. V was pared by 6 bases and J by 5 bases, with 12 bases of the junction left unmatched. The CDR3 DNA reads TGTGCTAGTGGGAGATGGGACAGCCATCTTTATGGCTACACCTTC. This gives the protein CASGRWDSHLYGYTF. Drawing the rest from reference TRBV12-5 and TRBJ1-2, the complete variable domain is DARVTQTPRHKVTEMGQEVTMRCQPILGHNTVFWYRQTMMQGLELLAYFRNRAPLDDSGMPKDRFSAEMPDATLATLKIQPSEPRDSAVYFCASGRWDSHLYGYTFGSGTRLTVV.

V is TRBV6-5 and J is TRBJ2-2, with D possibly TRBD1 on 6 matching bases. The CDR3 sequence is 14 residues long. Trimming took off 6 bases at V and 1 base at J, with 9 bases between the two ends. CDR1 is MNHEY, CDR2 SVGAGI, per germline. This CDR3 reads CASRADRNTGELFF. CDR3 DNA: TGTGCCAGCAGGGCGGACAGGAACACCGGGGAGCTGTTTTTT.

V gene TRBV12-3 or TRBV12-4 combines with J gene TRBJ1-5, with D hard to call. The CDR3 covers 13 residues. With 1 base removed from V and 3 bases from J, the gap between germline ends came to 4 bases. CDR3 nucleotides: TGTGCCAGCAGTTTAGGGCTCAATCAGCCCCAGCATTTT. It specifies CASSLGLNQPQHF.

The chain links TRBV19 to TRBJ1-5; D might be TRBD1 (5 bases). V shed 5 bases and J shed 6 bases, with 17 bases lying between them. The CDR3 is 15 residues long. Germline V lookup: CDR1 LNHDA, CDR2 SQIVND (reference sequence). CDR3 protein: CASSPYGGTVQPQHF. As DNA, the CDR3 is TGTGCCAGTAGTCCCTACGGAGGGACCGTTCAGCCCCAGCATTTT.

This sequence joins TRBV11-1 and TRBJ2-3, with 13 bases matching TRBD2. CDR1 and CDR2 (germline): SGHAT, FQDESV (reference sequence). The CDR3 sequence is 16 residues long. V shed 5 bases, J shed 5 bases, and the junction held 7 bases outside the gene matches. The CDR3: CASSQLAGGRKDTQYF. CDR3 sequence (DNA): TGTGCCAGCAGCCAACTAGCGGGGGGGCGTAAAGATACGCAGTATTTT.

The chain carries TRBV5-4 and TRBJ2-5; 7 nucleotides align to TRBD2. V lost 3 bases and J lost 5; bases outside the gene matches: 13. This CDR3 is built from 16 residues. CDR1 and CDR2 (germline): SGHNT, YYREEE (reference sequence). CDR3 residues: CASSYPGGAEKETQYF. The CDR3 DNA follows: TGTGCCAGCAGCTACCCGGGGGGTGCGGAGAAGGAGACCCAGTACTTC.

The chain recombines TRBV7-2 with TRBJ2-5; TRBD2 agrees at 8 bases. The V gene's germline CDR1 is SGHTA and CDR2 FQGNSA. The length of the CDR3 is 13 residues. V trimming: 8 bases; J trimming: 5 bases; junction bases outside the gene matches: 7. The CDR3 DNA reads as TGTGCCAGCTCCTCGACGGGGGGGGAGACCCAGTACTTC. Translated, it gives CASSSTGGETQYF.

The CDR3 spells CASSHVPGQGNNEQFF. The CDR3 DNA is TGTGCCAGCAGCCACGTTCCGGGACAGGGCAACAATGAGCAGTTCTTC. The chain employs TRBV14 and TRBJ2-1; 9 bases agree with TRBD1. V shed 3 bases, J shed 5 bases, and the junction held 8 bases outside the gene matches. The length of the CDR3 is 16 residues. CDR1 is SGHDN and CDR2 is FVKESK in the germline V gene.